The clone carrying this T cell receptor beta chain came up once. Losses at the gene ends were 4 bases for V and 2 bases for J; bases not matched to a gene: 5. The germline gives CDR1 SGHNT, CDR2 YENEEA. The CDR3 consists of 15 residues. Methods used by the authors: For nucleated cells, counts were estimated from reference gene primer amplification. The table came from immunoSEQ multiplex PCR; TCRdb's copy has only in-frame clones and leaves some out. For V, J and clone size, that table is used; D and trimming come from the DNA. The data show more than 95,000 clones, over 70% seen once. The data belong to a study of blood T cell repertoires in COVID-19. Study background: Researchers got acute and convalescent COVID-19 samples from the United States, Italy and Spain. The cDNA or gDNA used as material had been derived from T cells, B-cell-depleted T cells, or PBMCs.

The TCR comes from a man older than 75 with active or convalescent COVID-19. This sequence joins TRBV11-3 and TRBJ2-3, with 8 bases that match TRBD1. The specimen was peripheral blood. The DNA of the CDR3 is TGTGCCAGCAGCTCCGGACAGGGATCCACAGATACGCAGTATTTT. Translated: CASSSGQGSTDTQYF.